This TCR beta chain was captured in a study of blood T cells in healthy people across ages (dated by TCRdb to the mid-2010s). Study-level background: In model experiments, roughly one uniquely barcoded TCR beta cDNA molecule per two T cells was captured by template switching. To avoid experimental bias, donors of different ages were randomly spread across the sequencing lanes. Using the same blood draw, the study looked at two additional independent replicas of 1 million unique cDNA reads for two donors, one aged 18 to 30 and the other aged 80 or older. Using deep sequencing normalized with unique cDNA molecular identifiers, the study measured how TCR beta repertoire diversity changes with age. Donors were grouped into four age groups: young (average about 15 years), middle-aged (less than 40), aged (around 56) and long-lived (around 80).

The library came from 5' RACE. Sequencer: Illumina HiSeq 2500. A second PCR of roughly 6 to 11 cycles was performed with a sample-barcoded 5' primer and a J-beta primer mix. Each TCR beta cDNA molecule received a unique molecular identifier from a template-switch 5' adaptor carrying 12 random nucleotides. Each sample yielded at least 2.5 million CDR3-containing paired-end reads. The Mint cDNA synthesis kit, primed by a TRBC-specific oligonucleotide, was used to synthesize first-strand cDNA from all RNA. All cDNA was treated with uracil-DNA glycosylase and then went through a first 18-cycle PCR with the universal primers M1SS and BC2_uni_R. As for the authors' bioinformatics: For normalization, 1 million high-quality reads, each with a distinct molecular identifier, were randomly selected from each sample. Instead of being binned into consensus sequences, reads with shared molecular identifiers were discarded. MiTCR, set to a Q25 quality threshold and the strictest error-elimination algorithm, was used for CDR3 identification, clonotype clustering and error correction. A nonparametric unseen species model using Euler transformation provided a lower-bound estimate of total TCR beta diversity. In-frame beta chains were kept once TCRdb had trimmed the public reads at Q25 with fastp and called clones with MiXCR. All rows with the same CDR3 protein become a single entry with the most common DNA and genes. The V and J calls follow TCRdb's processing rather than the paper's. The sample has about 730,000 distinct CDR3 sequences on record, roughly two fifths of them singletons. The ten top clones hold under 25% of the sample.

The germline V gene yields MGHRA for CDR1 and YSYEKL for CDR2. Inclusive of the bounding cysteine and phenylalanine, the CDR3 is 18 residues long. Only the CDR3 part of the read is kept: 54 bases, read in frame from the first base. The junction carries 21 bases between V and J, which are trimmed by 4 bases and 1 base respectively. The donors were some 39 Caucasian individuals from Russia, aged about 6 to 100 years, who were systemically healthy. Each donor gave approximately 9.4 milliliters of peripheral blood, drawn into EDTA-treated Vacutainer tubes. PBMCs were isolated by Ficoll-Paque density-gradient centrifugation, with at least 7 million obtained per sample. Total RNA was extracted from PBMCs with Trizol reagent, with at least 6 micrograms obtained per sample. For every donor, an aliquot of PBMCs went through flow cytometry to measure the percentages of naive CD45RAhigh/CD27high T cells. What the study reported, not specific to this receptor: Compared with the aged group, the long-lived group had more naive CD4+ T cells, fewer expanded clones and increased TCR diversity, suggesting age selection. A strong correlation was found between observed TCR beta diversity and the percentage of naive T cells measured by flow cytometry. Since profiling was done on bulk unsorted PBMCs, naive and antigen-experienced compartments could not be conclusively compared. Estimates of total diversity from one million sequenced T cells were regarded as lower bounds and underestimates. Observed TCR beta diversity per million T cells fell roughly linearly with age, and a significant reduction was already apparent by age approximately 40. The CMV infection status of donors was not known, potentially confounding age-related changes in expanded clonotypes.

This clonotype was counted a few times. Its target antigen remains unknown. Per-nucleotide qualities are absent, and no much larger clonotype sits a single base away. Sequenced material: blood. The TCR originated in a woman aged 55-75 years in good health. The sequence links TRBV4-1 to TRBJ2-3, with the D segment identity uncertain. The CDR3 is CASSPEPLQYWRTDTQYF. The sequenced DNA is TGCGCCAGCAGCCCAGAACCCTTACAATACTGGCGCACAGATACGCAGTATTTT.